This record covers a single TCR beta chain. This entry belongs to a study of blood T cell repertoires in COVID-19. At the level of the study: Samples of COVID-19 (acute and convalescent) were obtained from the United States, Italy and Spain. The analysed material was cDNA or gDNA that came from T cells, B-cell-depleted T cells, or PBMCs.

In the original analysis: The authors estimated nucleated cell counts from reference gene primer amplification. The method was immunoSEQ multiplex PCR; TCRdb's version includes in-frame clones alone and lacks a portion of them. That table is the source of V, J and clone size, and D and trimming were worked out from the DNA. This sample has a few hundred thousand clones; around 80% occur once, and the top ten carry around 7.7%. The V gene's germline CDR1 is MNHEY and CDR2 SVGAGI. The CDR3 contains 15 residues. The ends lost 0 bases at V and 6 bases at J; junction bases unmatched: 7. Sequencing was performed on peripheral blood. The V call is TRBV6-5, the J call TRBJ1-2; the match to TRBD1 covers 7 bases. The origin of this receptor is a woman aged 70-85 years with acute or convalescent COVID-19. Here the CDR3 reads CASSYSILGGHGYTF. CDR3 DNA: TGTGCCAGCAGTTACTCGATTCTAGGGGGCCATGGCTACACCTTC.